The 14 T cell receptor beta chains below were found in one sample sequenced in a study of shared clonotypes between healthy human individuals. The protocol was immunoSEQ multiplex PCR, while the TCRdb copy is restricted to in-frame clones and leaves out a portion. The sample records some 2.1 million clones, about 95% being singletons. Sequenced material: naive CD4+ T cells sorted from blood. Subset of the sample: CD45RA+ positively selected. Source of these receptors: a man aged 18 to 29 in good health.

In regard to this clone: This same CDR3 is encoded by further DNA sequences in the sample. This chain links TRBV4-3 with TRBJ1-1; D is unresolved. The CDR3 is 14 amino acids. Trimming took 1 base from V and 2 from J, leaving 8 bases between them. Germline V lookup: CDR1 LGHNA, CDR2 YSLEER. The CDR3 is CASSQVVGNTEAFF. The CDR3 DNA is TGCGCCAGCAGCCAAGTGGTGGGAAACACTGAAGCTTTCTTT.

CDR3 sequence reads: CAISGQFQGDNSPLHF. DNA for the CDR3: TGTGCCATCAGTGGACAGTTTCAAGGCGATAATTCACCCCTCCACTTT. V is TRBV10-3 and J is TRBJ1-6, with D possibly being TRBD1 (5 bases). Germline CDR1 ENHRY, CDR2 SYGVKD. Trimming pared 4 bases from V and 5 bases from J, leaving 15 bases between. This CDR3 contains 16 residues.

V is TRBV12-5 and J is TRBJ2-5; no firm D call. Trimming cost V 3 bases and J 5 bases, with 19 bases left between them. Germline CDR1 is LGHNT and CDR2 is FRNRAP. CDR3 length: 16 residues. CDR3 bases: TGTGCTAGTGGTTTATCCCCCACTATTTTCTTCGAGACCCAGTACTTC. Its protein is CASGLSPTIFFETQYF.

The chain uses TRBV11-2 and TRBJ2-3; D gene ambiguous. This CDR3 comprises 12 residues. V gave up 5 bases and J gave up 14 bases, with 17 bases separating them. Germline V gives CDR1 SGHAT, CDR2 FQNNGV. The CDR3 DNA reads TGTGCCAGCAGCCAGAACAACGCTCCTCCGTATTTT. Its protein product is CASSQNNAPPYF. Full variable domain (outside the CDR3, taken from reference TRBV11-2 and TRBJ2-3): EAGVAQSPRYKIIEKRQSVAFWCNPISGHATLYWYQQILGQGPKLLIQFQNNGVVDDSQLPKDRFSAERLKGVDSTLKIQPAKLEDSAVYLCASSQNNAPPYFGPGTRLTVL.

This clone was counted once. The sample carries other DNA sequences with the same CDR3. V is TRBV9 and J is TRBJ2-7, with TRBD2 matching over 7 bases. V gave up 7 bases and J gave up 4 bases; unmatched junction bases: 2. This CDR3 comprises 11 residues. Germline lookup yields CDR1 SGDLS and CDR2 YYNGEE. The CDR3 nucleotides are TGTGCCAGCGGGAGGGATTACGAGCAGTACTTC. Encoded protein: CASGRDYEQYF.

The rearrangement joins TRBV9 to TRBJ2-2; D ambiguous. Trimming pared 0 bases from V and 0 bases from J, leaving 6 bases between. The CDR3 covers 15 residues. Germline V gene sequence: CDR1 SGDLS, CDR2 YYNGEE. The CDR3: CASSVDRPNTGELFF. The CDR3 nucleotides read TGTGCCAGCAGCGTAGACCGCCCGAACACCGGGGAGCTGTTTTTT. Supplemented by reference TRBV9 and TRBJ2-2, the full variable domain reads DSGVTQTPKHLITATGQRVTLRCSPRSGDLSVYWYQQSLDQGLQFLIQYYNGEERAKGNILERFSAQQFPDLHSELNLSSLELGDSALYFCASSVDRPNTGELFFGEGSRLTVL.

Comment on this clone: Other DNA sequences of this sample code for an identical CDR3. This chain uses TRBV6-5 with TRBJ2-2; the match to TRBD1 covers 9 bases. Germline values: CDR1 MNHEY, CDR2 SVGAGI. With V trimmed by 4 bases and J by 1 base, 1 base remained unmatched. This CDR3 contains 15 residues. CDR3 sequence: CASSWGQGNTGELFF. The CDR3 coding sequence is TGTGCCAGCAGTTGGGGACAGGGGAACACCGGGGAGCTGTTTTTT.

The chain links TRBV2 to TRBJ2-7; the match to TRBD1 covers 8 bases. Germline loops: CDR1 SNHLY, CDR2 FYNNEI. V gave up 8 bases and J gave up 2 bases; unmatched junction bases: 8. This CDR3 has 14 residues. The CDR3 here is CASLSGGLPYEQYF. In nucleotides, the CDR3 is TGTGCCAGCCTTTCAGGGGGCTTACCCTACGAGCAGTACTTC.

The J gene is TRBJ1-2, the V gene TRBV6-1, with D hard to call. Germline assignment: CDR1 MNHNS and CDR2 SASEGT. Deletions cut 7 bases from V and 3 bases from J, with 18 bases between. The CDR3 has 15 amino acids. The CDR3 loop is CASKQNINGDYGYTF. The CDR3 DNA sequence: TGTGCCAGCAAACAGAATATCAACGGGGACTATGGCTACACCTTC.

This chain joins TRBV11-1 and TRBJ2-7; TRBD1 might be the D (7 bases). The germline V and J ends were trimmed by 3 bases and 2 bases, with 11 bases remaining between them. Germline V CDR1 and CDR2: SGHAT, FQDESV (reference sequence). This CDR3 spans 14 amino acids. CDR3 loop: CASSLAGGPYEQYF. The CDR3 region has the DNA TGTGCCAGCAGCTTGGCAGGGGGGCCCTACGAGCAGTACTTC.

This clone was seen a single time. This rearrangement joins TRBV2 to TRBJ1-2; D possibly corresponds to TRBD1 (5 bases). This CDR3 has 13 residues. V was trimmed by 7 bases and J by 3 bases, leaving 12 bases between them. Germline lookup yields CDR1 SNHLY and CDR2 FYNNEI. Here the CDR3 reads CASKTRGDYGYTF. The CDR3 nucleotides are TGTGCCAGCAAGACAAGGGGAGACTATGGCTACACCTTC.

The chain carries TRBV6-1 and TRBJ1-5, with D tentatively TRBD1 (5 bases). CDR1 and CDR2 from the germline V gene are MNHNS and SASEGT. V lost 6 bases and J 0 bases, leaving 12 bases between the germline ends. The CDR3 consists of 15 residues. DNA for the CDR3: TGTGCCAGCAGGGTGGGTGGGGCTAGCAATCAGCCCCAGCATTTT. Residues: CASRVGGASNQPQHF.

This chain joins TRBV10-3 and TRBJ1-6; tentative D call: TRBD1 (5 bases). The ends were cut back, 6 bases at V and 7 bases at J, with 13 bases in the middle. The germline V gene encodes CDR1 ENHRY and CDR2 SYGVKD. The CDR3 is made up of 14 amino acids. In DNA, the CDR3 is TGTGCCATCAGAAACCCGGGACCAAATTCACCCCTCCACTTT. It encodes CAIRNPGPNSPLHF.

CDR3 coding DNA: TGCGCCAGCAGCTTAGGGGGGGAGTCCTACGAGCAGTACTTC. It codes for CASSLGGESYEQYF. The rearrangement uses TRBV5-1 and TRBJ2-7, with D possibly being TRBD2 (7 bases). Germline loops: CDR1 SGHRS, CDR2 YFSETQ. The CDR3 totals 14 residues. Trimming pared 2 bases from V and 1 base from J, leaving 10 bases between.